This TCR beta chain was observed in a study of blood T cell repertoires in COVID-19. About the study: Acute and convalescent COVID-19 samples came from the United States, Italy and Spain. Sources were T cells, B-cell-depleted T cells, or PBMCs; the material itself was cDNA or gDNA.

How the authors handled the data: Amplification with reference gene primers provided the estimates of nucleated cell counts. The table came from immunoSEQ multiplex PCR; TCRdb's copy has only in-frame clones and leaves some out. V, J and clone size derive from that table, while D and trimming were established from the DNA sequence. The data hold more than 95,000 clones, with around nine tenths observed a single time. Looked up from germline, CDR1 is MGHDK and CDR2 is SYGVNS. The CDR3 is 14 amino acids. V was trimmed by 6 bases and J by 1 base, leaving 12 bases between them. The sample comprised peripheral blood. This rearrangement joins TRBV25-1 to TRBJ1-1; D not resolved. The sequence was collected from a man in his 60s with acute or convalescent COVID-19. The CDR3, as DNA: TGTGCCAGCAGGGTCGGGAGCGGGAACACTGAAGCTTTCTTT. Protein sequence: CASRVGSGNTEAFF.